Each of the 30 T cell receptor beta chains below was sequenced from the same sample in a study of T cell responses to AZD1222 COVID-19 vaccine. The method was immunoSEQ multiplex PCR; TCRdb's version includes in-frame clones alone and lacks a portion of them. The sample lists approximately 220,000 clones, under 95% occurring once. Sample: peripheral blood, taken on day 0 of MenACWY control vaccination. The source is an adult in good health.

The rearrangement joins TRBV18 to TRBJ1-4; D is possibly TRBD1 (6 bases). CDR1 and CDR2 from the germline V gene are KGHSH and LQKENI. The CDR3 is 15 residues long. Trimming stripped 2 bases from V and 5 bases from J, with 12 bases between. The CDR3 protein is CASSPFGTQNEKLFF. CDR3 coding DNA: TGTGCCAGCTCACCATTCGGGACACAAAATGAAAAACTGTTTTTT.

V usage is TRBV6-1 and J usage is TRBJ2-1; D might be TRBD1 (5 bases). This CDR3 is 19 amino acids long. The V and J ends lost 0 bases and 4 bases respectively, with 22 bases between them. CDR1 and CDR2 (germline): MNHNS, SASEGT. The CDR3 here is CASSEAPSGFRSRYNEQFF. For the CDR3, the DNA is TGTGCCAGCAGTGAAGCCCCTTCAGGGTTTCGGTCCAGATACAATGAGCAGTTCTTC.

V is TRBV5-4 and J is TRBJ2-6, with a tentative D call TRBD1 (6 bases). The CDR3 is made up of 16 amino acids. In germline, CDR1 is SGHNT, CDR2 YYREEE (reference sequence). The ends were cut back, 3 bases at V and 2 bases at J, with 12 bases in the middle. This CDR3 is CASSSQGFPGANVLTF. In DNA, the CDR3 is TGTGCCAGCAGCTCACAGGGTTTCCCTGGGGCCAACGTCCTGACTTTC.

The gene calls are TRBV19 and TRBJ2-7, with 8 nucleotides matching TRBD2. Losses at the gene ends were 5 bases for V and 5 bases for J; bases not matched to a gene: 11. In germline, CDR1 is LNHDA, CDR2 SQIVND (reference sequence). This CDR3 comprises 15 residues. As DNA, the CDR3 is TGTGCCAGTAGTTCCCGGGGGGGCAGGTTCGACGAGCAGTACTTC. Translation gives CASSSRGGRFDEQYF. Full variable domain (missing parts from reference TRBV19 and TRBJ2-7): DGGITQSPKYLFRKEGQNVTLSCEQNLNHDAMYWYRQDPGQGLRLIYYSQIVNDFQKGDIAEGYSVSREKKESFPLTVTSAQKNPTAFYLCASSSRGGRFDEQYFGPGTRLTVT.

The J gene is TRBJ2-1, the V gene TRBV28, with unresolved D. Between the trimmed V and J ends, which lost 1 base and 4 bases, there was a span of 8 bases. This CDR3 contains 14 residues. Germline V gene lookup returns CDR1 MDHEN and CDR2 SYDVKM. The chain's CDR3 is CASSLLGQYNEQFF. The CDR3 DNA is TGTGCCAGCAGTTTATTGGGCCAGTACAATGAGCAGTTCTTC.

CDR3 protein: CASSRQTRYGYTF. The CDR3 DNA reads TGTGCCAGCAGTAGACAAACCCGCTATGGCTACACCTTC. The chain is built from TRBV12-3 or TRBV12-4 and TRBJ1-2; D unresolved. V lost 5 bases and J 4 bases, leaving 11 bases between the germline ends. The CDR3 sequence is 13 residues long.

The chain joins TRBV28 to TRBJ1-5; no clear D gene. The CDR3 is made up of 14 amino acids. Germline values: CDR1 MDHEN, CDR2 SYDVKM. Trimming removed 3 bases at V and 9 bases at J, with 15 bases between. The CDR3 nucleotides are TGTGCCAGCAGTTTTGATGCATCTCTGCGGCCCCAGCATTTT. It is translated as CASSFDASLRPQHF.

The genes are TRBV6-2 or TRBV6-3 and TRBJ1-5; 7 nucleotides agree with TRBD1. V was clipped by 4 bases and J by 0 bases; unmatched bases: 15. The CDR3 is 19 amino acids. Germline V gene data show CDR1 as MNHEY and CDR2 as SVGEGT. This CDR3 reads CASSSTQGLPRYSNQPQHF. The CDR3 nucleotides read TGTGCCAGCAGTTCTACACAGGGGCTCCCCCGTTATAGCAATCAGCCCCAGCATTTT.

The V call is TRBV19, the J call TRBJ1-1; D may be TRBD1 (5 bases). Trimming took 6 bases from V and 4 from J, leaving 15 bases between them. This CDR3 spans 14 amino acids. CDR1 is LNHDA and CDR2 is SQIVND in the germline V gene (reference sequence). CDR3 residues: CASRSGGAATEAFF. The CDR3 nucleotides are TGTGCCAGTAGGTCGGGAGGGGCGGCCACTGAAGCTTTCTTT. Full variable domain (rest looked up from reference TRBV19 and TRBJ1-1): DGGITQSPKYLFRKEGQNVTLSCEQNLNHDAMYWYRQDPGQGLRLIYYSQIVNDFQKGDIAEGYSVSREKKESFPLTVTSAQKNPTAFYLCASRSGGAATEAFFGQGTRLTVV.

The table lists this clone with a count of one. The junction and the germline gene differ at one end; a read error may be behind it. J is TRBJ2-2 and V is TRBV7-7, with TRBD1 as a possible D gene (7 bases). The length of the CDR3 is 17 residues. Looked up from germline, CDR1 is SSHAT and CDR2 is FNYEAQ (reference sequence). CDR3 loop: CASSIQGPGARTGELFF. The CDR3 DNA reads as TGTGCTAGCAGCATACAGGGGCCGGGGGCCAGAACCGGGGAGCTGTTTTTT.

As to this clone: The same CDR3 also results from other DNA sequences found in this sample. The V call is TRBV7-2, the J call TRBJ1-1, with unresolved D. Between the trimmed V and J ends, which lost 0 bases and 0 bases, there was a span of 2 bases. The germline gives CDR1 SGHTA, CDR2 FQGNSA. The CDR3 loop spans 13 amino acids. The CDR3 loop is CASSLALNTEAFF. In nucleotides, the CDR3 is TGTGCCAGCAGCTTAGCACTGAACACTGAAGCTTTCTTT.

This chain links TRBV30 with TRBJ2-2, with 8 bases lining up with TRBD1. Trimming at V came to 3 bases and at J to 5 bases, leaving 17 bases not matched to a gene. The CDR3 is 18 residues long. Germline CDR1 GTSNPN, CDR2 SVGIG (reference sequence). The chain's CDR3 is CAWSQLRLRGLWTGELFF. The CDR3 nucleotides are TGTGCCTGGAGCCAACTGAGACTCAGGGGGCTCTGGACCGGGGAGCTGTTTTTT.

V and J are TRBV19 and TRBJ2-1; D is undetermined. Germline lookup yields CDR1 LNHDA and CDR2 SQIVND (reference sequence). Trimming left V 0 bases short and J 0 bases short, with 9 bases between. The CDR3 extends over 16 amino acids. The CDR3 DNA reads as TGTGCCAGTAGTATAGATCGCCGGAGCTCCTACAATGAGCAGTTCTTC. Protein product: CASSIDRRSSYNEQFF.

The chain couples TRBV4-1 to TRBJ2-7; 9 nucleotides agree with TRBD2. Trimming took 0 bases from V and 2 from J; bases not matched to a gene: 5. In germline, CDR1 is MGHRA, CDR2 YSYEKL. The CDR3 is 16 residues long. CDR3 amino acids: CASSQEPSGGPYEQYF. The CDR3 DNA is TGCGCCAGCAGCCAAGAGCCCAGCGGGGGGCCCTACGAGCAGTACTTC.

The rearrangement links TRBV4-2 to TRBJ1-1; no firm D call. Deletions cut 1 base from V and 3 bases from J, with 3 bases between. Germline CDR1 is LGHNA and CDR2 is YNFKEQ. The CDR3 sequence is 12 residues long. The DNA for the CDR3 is TGTGCCAGCAGCCAAGGTGACACTGAAGCTTTCTTT. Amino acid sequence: CASSQGDTEAFF.

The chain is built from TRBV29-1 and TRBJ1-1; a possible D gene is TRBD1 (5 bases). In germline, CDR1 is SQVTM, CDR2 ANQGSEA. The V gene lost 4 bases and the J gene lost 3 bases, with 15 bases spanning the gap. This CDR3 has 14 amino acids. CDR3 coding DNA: TGCAGCGTTGTGTTCCGTGGGGGGGACACTGAAGCTTTCTTT. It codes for CSVVFRGGDTEAFF.

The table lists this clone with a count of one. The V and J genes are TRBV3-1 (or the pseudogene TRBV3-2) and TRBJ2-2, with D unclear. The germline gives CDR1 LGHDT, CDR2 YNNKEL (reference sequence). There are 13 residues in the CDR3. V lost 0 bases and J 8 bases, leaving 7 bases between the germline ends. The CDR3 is CASSQDKIGELFF. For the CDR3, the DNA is TGTGCCAGCAGCCAAGACAAGATAGGGGAGCTGTTTTTT.

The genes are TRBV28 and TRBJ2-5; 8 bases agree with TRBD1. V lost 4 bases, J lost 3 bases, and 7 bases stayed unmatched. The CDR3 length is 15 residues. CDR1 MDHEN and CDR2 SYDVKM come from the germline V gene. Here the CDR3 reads CASSSPGTGKETQYF. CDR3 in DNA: TGTGCCAGCAGTTCGCCCGGGACAGGAAAAGAGACCCAGTACTTC.

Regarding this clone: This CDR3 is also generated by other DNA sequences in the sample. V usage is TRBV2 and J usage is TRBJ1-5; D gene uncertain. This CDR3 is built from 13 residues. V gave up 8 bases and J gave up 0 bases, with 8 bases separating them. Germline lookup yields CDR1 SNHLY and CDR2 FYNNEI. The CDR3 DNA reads TGTGCCAGCCGGCGCGATAGCAATCAGCCCCAGCATTTT. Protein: CASRRDSNQPQHF.

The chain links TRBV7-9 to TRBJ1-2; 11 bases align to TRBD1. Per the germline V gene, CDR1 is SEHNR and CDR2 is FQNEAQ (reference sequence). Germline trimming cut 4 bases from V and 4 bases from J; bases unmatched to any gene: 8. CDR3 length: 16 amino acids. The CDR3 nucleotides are TGTGCCAGCAGCTCTATTCGGGACAGGGGGTTCTATGGCTACACCTTC. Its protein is CASSSIRDRGFYGYTF.

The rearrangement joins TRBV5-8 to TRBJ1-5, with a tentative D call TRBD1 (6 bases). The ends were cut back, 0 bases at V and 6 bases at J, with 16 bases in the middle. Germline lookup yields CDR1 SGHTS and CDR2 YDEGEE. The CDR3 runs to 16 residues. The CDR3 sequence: CASSLALGQIGQPQHF. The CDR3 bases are TGTGCCAGCAGCTTGGCCCTAGGACAGATTGGTCAGCCCCAGCATTTT.

The CDR3 loop reads CASSLDVNSPLHF. Written as DNA, the CDR3 is TGTGCCAGCAGCTTAGATGTCAATTCACCCCTCCACTTT. The J gene is TRBJ1-6, the V gene TRBV7-9; D unclear. The CDR3 spans 13 residues. V was shortened by 1 base and J by 7 bases, with 5 bases between the two germline ends. Germline V gene sequence: CDR1 SEHNR, CDR2 FQNEAQ (reference sequence).

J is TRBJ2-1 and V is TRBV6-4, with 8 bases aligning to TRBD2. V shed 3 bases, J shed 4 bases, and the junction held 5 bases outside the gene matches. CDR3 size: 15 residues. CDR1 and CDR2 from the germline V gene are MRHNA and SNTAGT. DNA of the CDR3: TGTGCCAGCAGTGAGGGCGGGGGGAATTACAATGAGCAGTTCTTC. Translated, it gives CASSEGGGNYNEQFF.

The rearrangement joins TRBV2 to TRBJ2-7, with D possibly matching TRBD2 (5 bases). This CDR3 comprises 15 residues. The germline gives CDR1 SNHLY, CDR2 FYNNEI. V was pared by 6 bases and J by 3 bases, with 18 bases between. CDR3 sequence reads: CASRDGAAGDYEQYF. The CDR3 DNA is TGTGCCAGCAGGGACGGAGCCGCCGGGGACTACGAGCAGTACTTC.

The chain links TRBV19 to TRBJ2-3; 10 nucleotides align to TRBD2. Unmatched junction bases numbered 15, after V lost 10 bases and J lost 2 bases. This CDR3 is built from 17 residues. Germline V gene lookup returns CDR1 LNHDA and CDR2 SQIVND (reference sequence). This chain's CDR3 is CATGEKLAGLPTDTQYF. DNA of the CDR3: TGTGCCACCGGAGAAAAACTAGCGGGGCTTCCCACAGATACGCAGTATTTT.

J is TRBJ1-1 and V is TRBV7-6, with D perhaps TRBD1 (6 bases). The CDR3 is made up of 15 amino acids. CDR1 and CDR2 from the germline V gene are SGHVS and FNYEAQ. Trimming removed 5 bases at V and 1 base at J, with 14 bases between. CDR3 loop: CASSPRGGGNTEAFF. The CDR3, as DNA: TGTGCCAGCAGCCCGCGTGGAGGGGGGAACACTGAAGCTTTCTTT.

DNA for the CDR3: TGTGCCAGCAGTTTGACCCCGGGGACCGGGGAGCTGTTTTTT. Protein sequence: CASSLTPGTGELFF. The V call is TRBV27, the J call TRBJ2-2, with a possible D match to TRBD2 (5 bases). The germline gives CDR1 MNHEY, CDR2 SMNVEV (reference sequence). V was pared by 3 bases and J by 5 bases, with 10 bases between. The CDR3 length is 14 residues.

The CDR3 sequence is CASSQVISTNEKLFF. The CDR3 DNA reads as TGCGCCAGCAGCCAAGTCATCTCAACTAATGAAAAACTGTTTTTT. The genes are TRBV4-3 and TRBJ1-4; D call uncertain. Germline-derived CDR1 and CDR2 are LGHNA and YSLEER. The CDR3 sequence is 15 residues long. Trimming left V 1 base short and J 0 bases short, with 6 bases between.

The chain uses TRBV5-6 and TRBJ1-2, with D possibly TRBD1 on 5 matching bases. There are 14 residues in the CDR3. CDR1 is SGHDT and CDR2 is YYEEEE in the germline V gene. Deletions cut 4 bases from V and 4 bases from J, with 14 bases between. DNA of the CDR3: TGTGCCAGCAGCGCAGGGACGGCCCTCTATGGCTACACCTTC. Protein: CASSAGTALYGYTF.

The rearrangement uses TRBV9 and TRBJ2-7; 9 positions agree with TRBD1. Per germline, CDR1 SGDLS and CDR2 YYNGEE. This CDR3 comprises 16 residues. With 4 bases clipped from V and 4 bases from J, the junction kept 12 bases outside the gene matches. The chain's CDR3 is CASSSTAGTGMYEQYF. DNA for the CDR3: TGTGCCAGCAGCTCAACCGCCGGGACAGGGATGTACGAGCAGTACTTC.